This record covers a single TCR beta chain. This record comes from a study of blood T cell repertoires in COVID-19. About the research overall: The analysed material was cDNA or gDNA that came from T cells, B-cell-depleted T cells, or PBMCs.

This CDR3 spans 16 amino acids. Looked up from germline, CDR1 is ENHRY and CDR2 is SYGVKD. Germline trimming cut 6 bases from V and 0 bases from J; bases unmatched to any gene: 6. This table comes from immunoSEQ multiplex PCR, and its TCRdb copy is limited to in-frame clones, with some not included. Here the sample spans tens of thousands of clones, around 83% being singletons. This sequence joins TRBV10-3 and TRBJ2-7; 12 nucleotides match TRBD2. The specimen sequenced was peripheral blood. This sequence was found in a human donor in a cohort sampled during active COVID-19. The CDR3 coding sequence is TGTGCCATCAGGGCCCGACTAGCGGGGGACTCCTACGAGCAGTACTTC. It encodes CAIRARLAGDSYEQYF.